These 14 T cell receptor beta chains were sequenced from one sample in a study of blood T cell repertoires in COVID-19. Libraries were prepared by immunoSEQ multiplex PCR; TCRdb keeps only in-frame clonotypes and omits some of them. The sample lists approximately 200,000 clones, 75% to 85% occurring once. Sequencing used PBMCs or T cells enriched from blood (not recorded which). These receptors were taken from a man in his forties or fifties who had recovered from COVID-19.

The chain carries TRBV2 and TRBJ1-1; the D gene is possibly TRBD1 (6 bases). The V gene's germline CDR1 is SNHLY and CDR2 FYNNEI. The length of the CDR3 is 13 residues. The V gene lost 4 bases and the J gene lost 5 bases, with 11 bases spanning the gap. CDR3 residues: CASSAGGRTEAFF. The CDR3, as DNA: TGTGCCAGCAGTGCCGGGGGGCGGACTGAAGCTTTCTTT.

The J gene is TRBJ1-2, the V gene TRBV6-2 or TRBV6-3; the D is unclear. Germline CDR1 is MNHEY and CDR2 is SVGEGT. There are 15 residues in the CDR3. The ends were cut back, 2 bases at V and 4 bases at J, with 14 bases in the middle. Written as DNA, the CDR3 is TGTGCCAGCAGTTACGGGTTAGCCCAGCTCTATGGCTACACCTTC. This translates into CASSYGLAQLYGYTF.

This clone was found a few times. The V call is TRBV28, the J call TRBJ1-4; D may be TRBD1 (5 bases). V lost 7 bases and J 5 bases, leaving 14 bases between the germline ends. This CDR3 spans 14 amino acids. Germline loops: CDR1 MDHEN, CDR2 SYDVKM. CDR3 region: CASTWQGRNEKLFF. DNA for the CDR3: TGTGCCAGCACTTGGCAGGGCCGGAATGAAAAACTGTTTTTT.

This clone appeared a single time. The genes are TRBV18 and TRBJ2-7, with a tentative D call TRBD2 (6 bases). CDR1 and CDR2 (germline): KGHSH, LQKENI. The CDR3 runs 18 residues. With 3 bases removed from V and 2 bases from J, the gap between germline ends came to 23 bases. CDR3 sequence reads: CASSPRPAGRDLTYEQYF. The CDR3 nucleotides are TGTGCCAGCTCACCTCGACCTGCTGGACGGGACTTAACCTACGAGCAGTACTTC.

This clone was seen more than once but under ten times. V gene TRBV30 combines with J gene TRBJ1-6; D remains ambiguous. V lost 8 bases and J 10 bases, leaving 15 bases between the germline ends. CDR1 and CDR2 (germline): GTSNPN, SVGIG (reference sequence). The CDR3 has 12 residues. CDR3 sequence reads: CAAATGESPLHF. The CDR3, as DNA: TGTGCCGCGGCTACGGGTGAATCACCCCTCCACTTT.

This clone was recorded a few times. The chain combines TRBV5-1 with TRBJ1-2; D gene ambiguous. This CDR3 has 15 amino acids. Germline lookup yields CDR1 SGHRS and CDR2 YFSETQ. Trimming cost V 0 bases and J 4 bases, with 13 bases left between them. CDR3 coding DNA: TGCGCCAGCAGCTTGGATGCAGAGGGCCCCTATGGCTACACCTTC. Translating it yields CASSLDAEGPYGYTF.

The V and J genes are TRBV19 and TRBJ1-1; D unclear. V gave up 6 bases and J gave up 5 bases, with 16 bases separating them. The CDR3 runs to 14 residues. Germline V CDR1 and CDR2: LNHDA, SQIVND (reference sequence). The CDR3, as DNA: TGTGCCAGTAGCCCGGCGGCGACGGGGACTGAAGCTTTCTTT. Translating it yields CASSPAATGTEAFF.

This clone was counted between two and nine times. The J gene is TRBJ2-3, the V gene TRBV9, with 11 nucleotides matching TRBD2. V shed 2 bases, J shed 2 bases, and the junction held 4 bases outside the gene matches. Looked up from germline, CDR1 is SGDLS and CDR2 is YYNGEE. The CDR3 is 16 residues long. The CDR3 DNA reads as TGTGCCAGCAGCGTGGGACTAGCGGCTTACACAGATACGCAGTATTTT. This codes for CASSVGLAAYTDTQYF.

V and J are TRBV10-1 and TRBJ1-6; D uncertain. CDR1 is WNHNN and CDR2 is SYGVQD in the germline V gene (reference sequence). The CDR3 loop spans 12 amino acids. V gave up 4 bases and J gave up 14 bases, with 12 bases separating them. The CDR3 sequence is CASSVTPLTLHF. In nucleotides, the CDR3 is TGCGCCAGCAGTGTGACACCTCTCACCCTCCACTTT.

The chain uses TRBV7-9 and TRBJ1-6; D perhaps matches TRBD1 (5 bases). This CDR3 is built from 15 residues. Trimming shortened V by 1 base and J by 4 bases, and 8 bases separated the two germline ends. Germline CDR1 and CDR2: SEHNR and FQNEAQ (reference sequence). The CDR3 DNA reads TGTGCCAGCAGCTTAGTAGGGGTTTATAATTCACCCCTCCACTTT. This codes for CASSLVGVYNSPLHF. The full variable domain, in which reference TRBV7-9 and TRBJ1-6 provide the parts outside the CDR3, is DTGVSQNPRHKITKRGQNVTFRCDPISEHNRLYWYRQTLGQGPEFLTYFQNEAQLEKSRLLSDRFSAERPKGSFSTLEIQRTEQGDSAMYLCASSLVGVYNSPLHFGNGTRLTVT.

The chain links TRBV10-3 to TRBJ1-1; D might be TRBD1 (5 bases). The germline V gene encodes CDR1 ENHRY and CDR2 SYGVKD. The CDR3 sequence is 14 residues long. Trimming shortened V by 8 bases and J by 1 base, and 14 bases separated the two germline ends. The CDR3, as DNA: TGTGCCATCGGGGCAGGAGCTCCGAACACTGAAGCTTTCTTT. Its translation: CAIGAGAPNTEAFF.

This rearrangement joins TRBV5-1 to TRBJ2-5; D is possibly TRBD1 (6 bases). The ends were cut back, 0 bases at V and 3 bases at J, with 12 bases in the middle. This CDR3 contains 15 residues. From germline, CDR1 is SGHRS and CDR2 YFSETQ. Here the CDR3 DNA reads TGCGCCAGCAGCTTGGGACAGGTATGGGAAGAGACCCAGTACTTC. Its translation is CASSLGQVWEETQYF.

The V gene is TRBV6-5, the J gene TRBJ1-4; TRBD1 might be the D (6 bases). With 3 bases removed from V and 8 bases from J, the gap between germline ends came to 13 bases. The CDR3 consists of 14 residues. Germline V lookup: CDR1 MNHEY, CDR2 SVGAGI. The CDR3 DNA is TGTGCCAGCAGTTATGGCCAGGGGATAGAAAAACTGTTTTTT. It encodes CASSYGQGIEKLFF.

This clone was detected only once. The CDR3 sequence is CASSTGDSNYGYTF. The CDR3 DNA reads TGTGCCAGTAGCACGGGGGATTCTAACTATGGCTACACCTTC. The rearrangement uses TRBV19 and TRBJ1-2, with D perhaps TRBD1 (5 bases). The germline V and J ends were trimmed by 6 bases and 0 bases, with 11 bases remaining between them. CDR1 and CDR2 from the germline V gene are LNHDA and SQIVND (reference sequence). This CDR3 is built from 14 residues.